The sequence of this T cell receptor (beta chain) was determined in a study of cytomegalovirus exposure and HLA in healthy donors. Looking at the study overall: From donors who were HLA-typed, an early data release held around 80 million unique TCRs.

It was with 60 Vbeta and 13 Jbeta primers that the PCR ran. Sequencing used immunoSEQ multiplex PCR; TCRdb keeps in-frame clones, though not all of them. This sample has about 200,000 clones; approximately 86% occur once, and the top ten carry around 0.34%. The V gene lost 5 bases and the J gene lost 3 bases, with 14 bases spanning the gap. Looked up from germline, CDR1 is MNHNY and CDR2 is SVGAGI (reference sequence). The CDR3 sequence is 14 residues long. Sequencing was carried out using PBMCs. The chain uses TRBV6-6 and TRBJ2-7, with a tentative D call TRBD1 (6 bases). This clonotype originated in a woman between 25 and 40 years old in good health and CMV-seronegative. The CDR3 nucleotides are TGTGCCAGCAGTCGCAGCCAGGGGATCTACGAGCAGTACTTC. Translating it yields CASSRSQGIYEQYF.